This TCR beta chain derives from a study of T cell responses to AZD1222 COVID-19 vaccine (dated by TCRdb to the early 2020s). Background for the entire study: A total of 230 to 250 trial participants underwent TCR sequencing, of whom 207 received two doses of AZD1222 and some 25 received two doses of the MenACWY control vaccine. Trial participants were enrolled by age into subgroups of 18-55, 56-69 and 70-plus years, and around 150, 29 and 61 TCR-sequenced participants, respectively, were included in these subgroups.

The sample's time point, from its label and the paper: about 28 days (+/-7) after the second vaccine dose. Because spike-specific TCR depth and breadth did not differ between the two schedules, AZD1222 recipients who got a second dose at roughly 4 weeks were pooled with those who got a second dose at roughly 12 weeks. The vaccinee samples were drawn from two UK trials, COV001 and COV002, one of which was a single-blind randomized controlled phase 2/3 trial testing AZD1222 (ChAdOx1 nCoV-19) in healthy adults. For TCRbeta chain sequencing, PBMC samples from trial participants were taken at day 0 and at day 28 after the second dose. The CDR3 regions of human TCRbeta chains were analyzed by immunosequencing. The published analysis was carried out like this. TCRs in the repertoires were matched against a reference library of SARS-CoV-2-specific TCRs that had been generated with the MIRA antigen-specificity platform. Breadth was defined as the fraction of unique TCRs that were SARS-CoV-2-associated. Depth was defined as the fraction of total T cells that were SARS-CoV-2-associated. Using the MIRA data, every spike-specific TCR was mapped to the spike region that the TCR reacted to and assigned to either a CD4 or a CD8 class. Log10-transformed breadth and depth values were compared by one-way ANOVA with Sidak's multiple comparisons tests. What TCRdb holds here is the immuneACCESS table cut down to in-frame rearrangements. Part of the clones is not present; checked against another copy, under half of the missing clones reflect an unresolved V gene, and the others are unexplained. The V and J calls and clone size come from that table; D and trimming were worked out from the DNA. The sample table records almost 70,000 clones; approximately 80% of these occur just once. The ten largest account for around an eighth of the sample.

General study outcomes and caveats: Participants were mostly white British, with more females than males. The authors suggested clonal diversity may have been underestimated. In the small 56-69-year group, the increase in depth fell short of significance, most likely because of low power. No day 14 peak-response samples were available, so repertoires were characterized only after the peak T cell response. Vaccine-associated CD4 TCRs spanned the whole spike protein, with dominant responses in regions 160-218 and 743-854. Only 5 to 7 AZD1222 recipients were SARS-CoV-2 seropositive at baseline, limiting conclusions about previously exposed vaccinees. After two AZD1222 doses, both the breadth and the depth of spike-specific TCRs were significantly higher than at day 0 and than in MenACWY recipients. Reportedly, almost half of the unique spike-specific TCRs recognized epitopes lying outside the regions that are mutated in the B.1.351 and B.1.1.7 variants.

Remarks on this clone: Its antigen is currently not known. Base qualities are missing; no much larger clone stands one base away.

From the germline V gene, CDR1 is SGHTA and CDR2 is FQGNSA. Germline trimming: 1 base from V, 7 bases from J; junction bases outside gene matches: 3. The CDR3 sequence holds 15 residues, the cysteine and phenylalanine included. The kept DNA is CDR3 alone, 45 bases in frame from the first base. The TCR originated in an adult who received the AZD1222 COVID-19 vaccine. This specimen consisted of peripheral blood, obtained 28 days after the second AZD1222 dose. The V and J segments used are TRBV7-2 and TRBJ1-6, with 8 bases aligning to TRBD1. This receptor carries the CDR3 CASSLVQGENSPLHF. The DNA sequence is as follows: TGTGCCAGCAGCTTAGTACAGGGGGAAAATTCACCCCTCCACTTT. With the rest looked up from the reference TRBV7-2 and TRBJ1-6 genes rather than sequenced, the full variable domain is GAGVSQSPSNKVTEKGKDVELRCDPISGHTALYWYRQSLGQGLEFLIYFQGNSAPDKSGLPSDRFSAERTGGSVSTLTIQRTQQEDSAVYLCASSLVQGENSPLHFGNGTRLTVT.